This record looks at one T cell receptor (beta chain) sequence and its context. Its antigen is unknown. Expressed TCRB transcripts were sequenced after all isolated RNA was converted to cDNA. Assay used: immunoSEQ multiplex PCR; TCRdb lists only in-frame clones, some missing. The sample has under 300,000 clones, roughly 13% seen once. This entry comes from a study of beta chain features in type 1 diabetes. General study points: People with Type 1 diabetes carried modestly yet significantly shorter TCRB CDR3s in all four CD4+ subsets.

Germline V gene lookup returns CDR1 SGDLS and CDR2 YYNGEE. The V gene lost 3 bases and the J gene lost 4 bases, with 10 bases spanning the gap. The CDR3 is made up of 13 amino acids. The chain recombines TRBV9 with TRBJ1-1, with a possible D match to TRBD1 (6 bases). This TCR derives from a young man with type 1 diabetes. The sequencing input was naive CD4+ T cells from blood. As DNA, the CDR3 is TGTGCCAGCAGCGCTCAGGGGTTCACTGAAGCTTTCTTT. Translation: CASSAQGFTEAFF.